Detailed here is one T cell receptor (beta chain). At one boundary the junction diverges from the germline segment, which might be a read error. The entry originates in a study of blood T cell repertoires in COVID-19. The wider study: Collection of acute and convalescent COVID-19 samples took place in the United States, Italy and Spain. Sources were T cells, B-cell-depleted T cells, or PBMCs; the material itself was cDNA or gDNA.

In the source study's methods: Reference gene primers were amplified, and this amplification served to estimate nucleated cell counts. The data were produced by immunoSEQ multiplex PCR, yet TCRdb's version contains in-frame clones alone and is incomplete. The V and J calls and the clone size are those of that table, but D and trimming were determined from the DNA. Here the sample spans about 140,000 clones, 80% to 90% being singletons. Sequences were obtained from peripheral blood. The TCR comes from a man aged 55-75 years with active or convalescent COVID-19.

The DNA of the CDR3 is TGTGCCAGTAGTGTAGACAGAAACTATGGCTACACCTTC. This encodes CASSVDRNYGYTF. This chain joins TRBV19 and TRBJ1-2; D is possibly TRBD1 (5 bases). This CDR3 has 13 amino acids. The germline gives CDR1 LNHDA, CDR2 SQIVND (reference sequence).